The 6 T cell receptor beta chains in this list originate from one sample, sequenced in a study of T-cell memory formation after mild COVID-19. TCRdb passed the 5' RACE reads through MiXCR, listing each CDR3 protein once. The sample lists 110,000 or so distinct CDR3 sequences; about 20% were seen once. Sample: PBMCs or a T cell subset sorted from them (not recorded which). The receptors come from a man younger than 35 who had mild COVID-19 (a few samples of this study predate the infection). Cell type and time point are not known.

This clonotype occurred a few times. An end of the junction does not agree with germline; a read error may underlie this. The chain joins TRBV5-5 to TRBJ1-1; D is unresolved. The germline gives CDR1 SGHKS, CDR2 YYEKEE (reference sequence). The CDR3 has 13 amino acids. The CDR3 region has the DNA TGTGCCAGCACCTTGACCATGAACACTGAAGCTTTCTTT. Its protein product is CASTLTMNTEAFF.

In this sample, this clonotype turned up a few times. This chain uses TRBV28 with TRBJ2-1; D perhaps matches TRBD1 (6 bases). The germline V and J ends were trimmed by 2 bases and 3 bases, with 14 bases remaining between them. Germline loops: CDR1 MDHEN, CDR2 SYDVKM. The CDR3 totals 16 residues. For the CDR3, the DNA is TGTGCCAGCAGTTTAACCACAGGGTTATACTACAATGAGCAGTTCTTC. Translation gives CASSLTTGLYYNEQFF.

CDR3 coding DNA: TGCGCCAGCAGCTTGGGCTCTAGCGGGTCCTACGAGCAGTACTTC. Amino acid sequence: CASSLGSSGSYEQYF. The chain is built from TRBV5-1 and TRBJ2-7; 8 bases align to TRBD2. Germline values: CDR1 SGHRS, CDR2 YFSETQ. The CDR3 contains 15 residues. Trimming at V came to 0 bases and at J to 1 base, leaving 3 bases not matched to a gene.

The CDR3 reads CASSLAARYNEQFF. The CDR3 DNA reads as TGTGCCAGCAGTTTAGCGGCCCGATACAATGAGCAGTTCTTC. The genes are TRBV12-3 or TRBV12-4 and TRBJ2-1; unclear D gene. Trimming stripped 0 bases from V and 4 bases from J, with 7 bases between. CDR3 size: 14 residues.

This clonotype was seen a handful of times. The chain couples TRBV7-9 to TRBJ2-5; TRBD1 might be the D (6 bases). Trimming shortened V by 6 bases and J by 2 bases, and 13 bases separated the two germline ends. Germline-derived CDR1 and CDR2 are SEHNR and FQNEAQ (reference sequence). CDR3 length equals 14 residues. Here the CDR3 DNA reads TGTGCCAGCAGGACCGGGACAAGGCAAGAGACCCAGTACTTC. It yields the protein CASRTGTRQETQYF.

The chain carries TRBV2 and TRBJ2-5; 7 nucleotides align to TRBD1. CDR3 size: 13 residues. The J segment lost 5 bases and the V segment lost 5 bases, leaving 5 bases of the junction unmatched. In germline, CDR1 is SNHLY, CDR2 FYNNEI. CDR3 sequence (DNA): TGTGCCAGCAGTCGAGGGGGCTATGAGACCCAGTACTTC. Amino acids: CASSRGGYETQYF. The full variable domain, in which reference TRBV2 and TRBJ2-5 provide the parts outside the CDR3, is EPEVTQTPSHQVTQMGQEVILRCVPISNHLYFYWYRQILGQKVEFLVSFYNNEISEKSEIFDDQFSVERPDGSNFTLKIRSTKLEDSAMYFCASSRGGYETQYFGPGTRLLVL.